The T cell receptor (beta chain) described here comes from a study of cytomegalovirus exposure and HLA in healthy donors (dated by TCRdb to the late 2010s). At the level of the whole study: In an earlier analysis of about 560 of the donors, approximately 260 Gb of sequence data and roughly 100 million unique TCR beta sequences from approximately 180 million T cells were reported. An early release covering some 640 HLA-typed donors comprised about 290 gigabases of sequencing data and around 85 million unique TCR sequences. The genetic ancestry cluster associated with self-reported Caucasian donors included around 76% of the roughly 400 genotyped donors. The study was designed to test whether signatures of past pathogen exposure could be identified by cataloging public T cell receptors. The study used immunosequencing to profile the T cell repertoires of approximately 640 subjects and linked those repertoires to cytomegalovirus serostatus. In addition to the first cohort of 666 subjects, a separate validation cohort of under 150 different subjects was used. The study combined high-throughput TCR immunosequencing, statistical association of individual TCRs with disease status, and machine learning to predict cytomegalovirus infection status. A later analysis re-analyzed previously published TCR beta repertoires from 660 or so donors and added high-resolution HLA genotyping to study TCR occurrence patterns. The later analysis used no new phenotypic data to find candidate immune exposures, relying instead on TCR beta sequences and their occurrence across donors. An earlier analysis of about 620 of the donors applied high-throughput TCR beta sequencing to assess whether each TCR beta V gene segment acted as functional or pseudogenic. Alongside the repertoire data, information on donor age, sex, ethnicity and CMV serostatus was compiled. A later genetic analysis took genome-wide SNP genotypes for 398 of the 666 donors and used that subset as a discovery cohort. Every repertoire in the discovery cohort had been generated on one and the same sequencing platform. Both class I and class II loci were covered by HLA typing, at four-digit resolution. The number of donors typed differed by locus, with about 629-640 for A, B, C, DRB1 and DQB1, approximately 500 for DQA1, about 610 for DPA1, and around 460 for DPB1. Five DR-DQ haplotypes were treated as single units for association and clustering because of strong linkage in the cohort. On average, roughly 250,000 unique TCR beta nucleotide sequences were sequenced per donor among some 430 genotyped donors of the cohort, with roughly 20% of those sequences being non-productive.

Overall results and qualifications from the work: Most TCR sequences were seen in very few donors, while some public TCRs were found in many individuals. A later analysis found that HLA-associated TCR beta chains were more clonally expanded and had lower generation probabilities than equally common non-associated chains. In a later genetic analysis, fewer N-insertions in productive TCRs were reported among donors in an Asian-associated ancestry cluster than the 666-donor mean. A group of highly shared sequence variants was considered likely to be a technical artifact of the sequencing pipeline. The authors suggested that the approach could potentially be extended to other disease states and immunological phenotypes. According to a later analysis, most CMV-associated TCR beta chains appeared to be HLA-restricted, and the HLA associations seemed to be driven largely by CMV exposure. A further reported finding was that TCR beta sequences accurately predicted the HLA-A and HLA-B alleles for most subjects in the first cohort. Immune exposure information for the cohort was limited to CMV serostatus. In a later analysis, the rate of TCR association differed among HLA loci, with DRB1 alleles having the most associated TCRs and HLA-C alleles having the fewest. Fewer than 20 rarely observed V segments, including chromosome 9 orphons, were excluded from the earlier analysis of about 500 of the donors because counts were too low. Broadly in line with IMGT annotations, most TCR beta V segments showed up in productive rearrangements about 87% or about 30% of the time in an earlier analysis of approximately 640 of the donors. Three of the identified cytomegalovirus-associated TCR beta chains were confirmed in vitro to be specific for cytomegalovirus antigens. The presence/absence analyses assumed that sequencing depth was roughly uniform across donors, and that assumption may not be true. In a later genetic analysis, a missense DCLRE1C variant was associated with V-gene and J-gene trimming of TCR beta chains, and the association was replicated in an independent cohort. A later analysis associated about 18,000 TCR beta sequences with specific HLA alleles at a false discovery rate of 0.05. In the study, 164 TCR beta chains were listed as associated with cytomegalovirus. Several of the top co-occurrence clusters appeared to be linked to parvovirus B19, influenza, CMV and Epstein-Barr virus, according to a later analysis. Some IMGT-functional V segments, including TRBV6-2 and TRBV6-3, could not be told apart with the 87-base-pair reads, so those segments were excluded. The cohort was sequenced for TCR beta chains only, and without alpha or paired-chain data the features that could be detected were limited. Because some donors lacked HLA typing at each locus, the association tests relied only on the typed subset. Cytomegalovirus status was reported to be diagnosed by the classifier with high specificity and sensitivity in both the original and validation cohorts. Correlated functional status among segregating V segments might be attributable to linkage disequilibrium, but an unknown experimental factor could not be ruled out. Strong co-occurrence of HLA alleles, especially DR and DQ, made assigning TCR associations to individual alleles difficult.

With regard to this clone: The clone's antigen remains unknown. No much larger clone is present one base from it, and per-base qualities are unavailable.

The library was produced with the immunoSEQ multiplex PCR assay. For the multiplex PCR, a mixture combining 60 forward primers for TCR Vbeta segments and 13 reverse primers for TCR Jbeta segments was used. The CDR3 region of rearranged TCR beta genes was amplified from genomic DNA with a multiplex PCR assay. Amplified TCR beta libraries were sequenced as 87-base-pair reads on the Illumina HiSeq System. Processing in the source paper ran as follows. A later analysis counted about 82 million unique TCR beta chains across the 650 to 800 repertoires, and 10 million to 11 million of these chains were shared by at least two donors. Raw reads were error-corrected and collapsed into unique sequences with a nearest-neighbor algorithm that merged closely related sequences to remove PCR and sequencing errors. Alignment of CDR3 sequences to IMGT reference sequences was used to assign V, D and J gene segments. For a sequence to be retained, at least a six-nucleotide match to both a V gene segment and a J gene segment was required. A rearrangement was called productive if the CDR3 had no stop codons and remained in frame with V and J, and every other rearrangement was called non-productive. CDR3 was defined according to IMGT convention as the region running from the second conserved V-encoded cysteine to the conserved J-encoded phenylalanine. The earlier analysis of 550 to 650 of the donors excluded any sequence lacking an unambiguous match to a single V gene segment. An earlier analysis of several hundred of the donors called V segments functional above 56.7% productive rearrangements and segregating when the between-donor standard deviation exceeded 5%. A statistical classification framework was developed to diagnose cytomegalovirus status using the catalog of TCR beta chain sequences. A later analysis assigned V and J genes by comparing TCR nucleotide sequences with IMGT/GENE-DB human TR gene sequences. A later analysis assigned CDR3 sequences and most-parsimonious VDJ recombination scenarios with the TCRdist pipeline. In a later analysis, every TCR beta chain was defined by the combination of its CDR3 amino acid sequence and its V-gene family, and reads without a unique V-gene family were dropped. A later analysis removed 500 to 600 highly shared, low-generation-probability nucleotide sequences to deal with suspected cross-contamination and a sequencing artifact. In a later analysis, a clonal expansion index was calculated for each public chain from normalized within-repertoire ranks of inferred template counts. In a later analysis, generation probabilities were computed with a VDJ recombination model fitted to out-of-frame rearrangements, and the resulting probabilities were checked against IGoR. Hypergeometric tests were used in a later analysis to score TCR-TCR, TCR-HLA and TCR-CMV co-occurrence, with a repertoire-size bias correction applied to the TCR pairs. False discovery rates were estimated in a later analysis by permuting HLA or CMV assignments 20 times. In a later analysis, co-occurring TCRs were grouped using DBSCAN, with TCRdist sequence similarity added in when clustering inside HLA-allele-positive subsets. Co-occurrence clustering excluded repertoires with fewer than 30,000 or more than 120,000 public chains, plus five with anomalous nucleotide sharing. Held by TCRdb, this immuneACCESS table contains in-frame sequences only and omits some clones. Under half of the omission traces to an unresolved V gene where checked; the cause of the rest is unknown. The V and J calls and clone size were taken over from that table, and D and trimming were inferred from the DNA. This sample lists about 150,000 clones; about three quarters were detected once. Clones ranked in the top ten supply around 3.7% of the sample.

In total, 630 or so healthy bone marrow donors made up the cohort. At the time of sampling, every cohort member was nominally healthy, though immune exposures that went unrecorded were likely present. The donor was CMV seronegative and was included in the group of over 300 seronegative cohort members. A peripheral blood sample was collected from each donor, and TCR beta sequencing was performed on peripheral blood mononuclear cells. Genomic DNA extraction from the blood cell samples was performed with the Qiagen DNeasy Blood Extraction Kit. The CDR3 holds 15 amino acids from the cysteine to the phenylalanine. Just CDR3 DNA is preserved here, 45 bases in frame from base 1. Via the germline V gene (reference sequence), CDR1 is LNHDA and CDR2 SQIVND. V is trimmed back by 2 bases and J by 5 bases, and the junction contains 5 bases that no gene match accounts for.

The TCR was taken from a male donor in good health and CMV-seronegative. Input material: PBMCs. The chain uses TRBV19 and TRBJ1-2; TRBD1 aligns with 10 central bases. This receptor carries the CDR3 CASSISTGGRYGYTF. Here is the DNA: TGTGCCAGTAGTATATCGACAGGGGGCAGGTATGGCTACACCTTC. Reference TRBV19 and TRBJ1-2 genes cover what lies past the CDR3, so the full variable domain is DGGITQSPKYLFRKEGQNVTLSCEQNLNHDAMYWYRQDPGQGLRLIYYSQIVNDFQKGDIAEGYSVSREKKESFPLTVTSAQKNPTAFYLCASSISTGGRYGYTFGSGTRLTVV.